Listed below are T cell receptor beta chains from one sample, sequenced in a study of T cells in Graves' hyperthyroidism and ophthalmopathy. TCRdb fed the multiplex PCR reads into MiXCR, producing one record per CDR3 protein. This table has hundreds of thousands of distinct CDR3 sequences, roughly 50% appearing once. The source material was peripheral blood or thyroid tissue (not recorded which). Receptor source: a woman younger than 30 with Graves' hyperthyroidism. Both conserved end residues are part of each CDR3. The order of the fields is CDR3 protein, CDR3 DNA, J gene, D gene, V gene, clone size. The D gene is left open where the match is weak. Some rows have no size entry. The others give once, few or many, or a class for an expanded clone.

CDR3: CASSGLGFYEQYF
DNA: TGTGCCAGCAGTGGACTAGGTTTCTACGAGCAGTACTTC
J: TRBJ2-7
D: TRBD2
V: TRBV12-3/TRBV12-4
size: once

CDR3: CASTDLKRGQKISPLHF
DNA: TGTGCCAGCACCGACCTCAAACGGGGGCAGAAGATTTCACCCCTCCACTTT
J: TRBJ1-6
D: NA
V: TRBV7-9
size: NA

CDR3: CASSPDDTEAFF
DNA: TGTGCCAGCAGTCCGGACGACACTGAAGCTTTCTTT
J: TRBJ1-1
D: NA
V: TRBV6-2/TRBV6-3
size: many

CDR3: CSAPTANSGNTIYF
DNA: TGCAGTGCCCCGACAGCAAACTCTGGAAACACCATATATTTT
J: TRBJ1-3
D: NA
V: TRBV20-1
size: NA

CDR3: CSARDFDEQYF
DNA: TGCAGTGCTAGAGATTTCGACGAGCAGTACTTC
J: TRBJ2-7
D: NA
V: TRBV20-1
size: NA

CDR3: CATSDGASRNGYTF
DNA: TGTGCCACCAGTGATGGGGCTAGTCGGAATGGCTACACCTTC
J: TRBJ1-2
D: NA
V: TRBV24-1
size: NA

CDR3: CASSDSGERENGETQYF
DNA: TGTGCCAGCAGTGACTCAGGAGAGCGGGAGAACGGAGAGACCCAGTACTTC
J: TRBJ2-5
D: TRBD2
V: TRBV6-5
size: few

CDR3: CASSWTSGRALEQYF
DNA: TGTGCCAGCAGCTGGACTAGCGGGAGGGCGCTCGAGCAGTACTTC
J: TRBJ2-7
D: TRBD2
V: TRBV11-1
size: once

CDR3: CASSETSGRAYEQYF
DNA: TGCGCCAGCAGTGAGACTAGCGGGAGGGCCTACGAGCAGTACTTC
J: TRBJ2-7
D: TRBD2
V: TRBV10-1
size: NA

CDR3: CASSSLGPDTEAFF
DNA: TGTGCCAGCAGTTCTTTGGGGCCAGACACTGAAGCTTTCTTT
J: TRBJ1-1
D: NA
V: TRBV12-3/TRBV12-4
size: few

CDR3: CASTDSQDQHF
DNA: TGTGCCAGCACCGACTCACAGGACCAGCATTTT
J: TRBJ1-5
D: NA
V: TRBV19
size: NA

CDR3: CSASPRAGRGSYEQYF
DNA: TGCAGTGCTAGCCCCCGGGCCGGGAGGGGCTCCTACGAGCAGTACTTC
J: TRBJ2-7
D: TRBD2
V: TRBV20-1
size: few

CDR3: CASSAPGVSNQPQHF
DNA: TGCGCCAGCAGCGCCCCAGGGGTTAGCAATCAGCCCCAGCATTTT
J: TRBJ1-5
D: NA
V: TRBV5-1
size: NA

CDR3: CSVDLGNTIYF
DNA: TGCAGCGTTGATCTGGGAAACACCATATATTTT
J: TRBJ1-3
D: NA
V: TRBV29-1
size: many

CDR3: CASSTGLAGSYEQYF
DNA: TGTGCCAGCAGCACGGGACTAGCGGGATCATACGAGCAGTACTTC
J: TRBJ2-7
D: TRBD2
V: TRBV7-8
size: NA

CDR3: CASSLLAARGTGELFF
DNA: TGTGCCAGCAGTCTCCTAGCGGCCCGGGGCACCGGGGAGCTGTTTTTT
J: TRBJ2-2
D: TRBD2
V: TRBV7-8
size: NA

CDR3: CASSPPGSYEQYF
DNA: TGTGCCAGCAGTCCCCCGGGTTCCTACGAGCAGTACTTC
J: TRBJ2-7
D: NA
V: TRBV7-3
size: many

CDR3: CASSPHRDTVSSGANVLTF
DNA: TGTGCCAGCAGCCCCCACCGGGACACGGTGAGCTCTGGGGCCAACGTCCTGACTTTC
J: TRBJ2-6
D: NA
V: TRBV25-1
size: few

CDR3: CAISTGLTNQPQHF
DNA: TGTGCCATCAGTACAGGGCTAACCAATCAGCCCCAGCATTTT
J: TRBJ1-5
D: NA
V: TRBV10-3
size: NA

CDR3: CSVVSGGSYEQYF
DNA: TGCAGCGTGGTAAGCGGGGGGTCGTACGAGCAGTACTTC
J: TRBJ2-7
D: TRBD2
V: TRBV29-1
size: NA

CDR3: CASSENRGDSPLHF
DNA: TGTGCCAGCAGTGAGAACAGGGGGGATTCACCCCTCCACTTT
J: TRBJ1-6
D: TRBD1
V: TRBV25-1
size: NA

CDR3: CASNWDRSNYGYTF
DNA: TGTGCCAGCAACTGGGACAGGAGCAACTATGGCTACACCTTC
J: TRBJ1-2
D: TRBD1
V: TRBV2
size: NA

CDR3: CATSSQGGNEQYF
DNA: TGTGCCACCAGCAGCCAAGGCGGGAACGAGCAGTACTTC
J: TRBJ2-7
D: NA
V: TRBV15
size: NA

CDR3: CASSTVAGRGTEAFF
DNA: TGTGCCAGCAGTACCGTCGCAGGGAGGGGAACTGAAGCTTTCTTT
J: TRBJ1-1
D: NA
V: TRBV7-2
size: NA

CDR3: CASSLADRGDEQFF
DNA: TGTGCCAGCAGCTTAGCTGACAGGGGCGATGAGCAGTTCTTC
J: TRBJ2-1
D: TRBD1
V: TRBV7-4
size: NA

CDR3: CASSDSQPQHF
DNA: TGTGCCAGCAGCGATAGTCAGCCCCAGCATTTT
J: TRBJ1-5
D: NA
V: TRBV12-3/TRBV12-4
size: many

CDR3: CASLDRTYGYTF
DNA: TGCGCCAGCCTGGACAGGACATATGGCTACACCTTC
J: TRBJ1-2
D: TRBD1
V: TRBV4-3
size: NA

CDR3: CASSQLTDVAYEQYF
DNA: TGTGCCAGCAGCCAATTAACCGACGTGGCATACGAGCAGTACTTC
J: TRBJ2-7
D: NA
V: TRBV7-2
size: few

CDR3: CSVEYKGTDEQFF
DNA: TGCAGCGTTGAATACAAGGGGACGGATGAGCAGTTCTTC
J: TRBJ2-1
D: NA
V: TRBV29-1
size: NA

CDR3: CASSQGTSGTNEQYF
DNA: TGCGCCAGCAGCCAAGGAACTAGCGGTACGAACGAGCAGTACTTC
J: TRBJ2-7
D: TRBD2
V: TRBV9
size: NA

CDR3: CASSDGTSVYEQYF
DNA: TGTGCCAGCAGTGATGGGACTAGCGTTTACGAGCAGTACTTC
J: TRBJ2-7
D: TRBD2
V: TRBV2
size: NA

CDR3: CASTQGLAAYEQYF
DNA: TGTGCCAGCACCCAAGGACTAGCGGCCTACGAGCAGTACTTC
J: TRBJ2-7
D: TRBD2
V: TRBV7-8
size: few

CDR3: CASSLGVSTNEKLFF
DNA: TGTGCCAGCAGCTTGGGAGTTTCAACTAATGAAAAACTGTTTTTT
J: TRBJ1-4
D: NA
V: TRBV5-4
size: NA

CDR3: CASSFFQGGETQYF
DNA: TGTGCCAGCAGCTTCTTCCAGGGTGGGGAGACCCAGTACTTC
J: TRBJ2-5
D: NA
V: TRBV7-9
size: NA

CDR3: CASSFSAGGSYEQYF
DNA: TGTGCCAGCAGCTTTTCGGCAGGGGGATCTTACGAGCAGTACTTC
J: TRBJ2-7
D: TRBD1
V: TRBV7-2
size: NA

CDR3: CASSYRPTETQYF
DNA: TGTGCCAGCAGTTATCGCCCGACAGAGACCCAGTACTTC
J: TRBJ2-5
D: NA
V: TRBV6-6
size: NA

CDR3: CASSPTVGKDEKLFF
DNA: TGTGCCAGCAGTCCCACGGTGGGGAAGGATGAAAAACTGTTTTTT
J: TRBJ1-4
D: NA
V: TRBV7-9
size: few

CDR3: CASSSIFYEQYF
DNA: TGTGCCAGCAGCTCGATTTTCTACGAGCAGTACTTC
J: TRBJ2-7
D: NA
V: TRBV14
size: NA

CDR3: CATSSLQGSGANVLTF
DNA: TGTGCCACCAGCAGCTTACAGGGCTCTGGGGCCAACGTCCTGACTTTC
J: TRBJ2-6
D: NA
V: TRBV15
size: few

CDR3: CSVEIAANQPQHF
DNA: TGCAGCGTTGAAATAGCGGCCAATCAGCCCCAGCATTTT
J: TRBJ1-5
D: NA
V: TRBV29-1
size: few

CDR3: CASSERDTSYGYTF
DNA: TGTGCCAGCAGTGAAAGGGACACGAGCTATGGCTACACCTTC
J: TRBJ1-2
D: NA
V: TRBV2
size: NA

CDR3: CASRTQGIPEKLFF
DNA: TGTGCCAGTAGAACTCAGGGTATTCCGGAAAAACTGTTTTTT
J: TRBJ1-4
D: NA
V: TRBV19
size: NA

CDR3: CSVIPGGEAFF
DNA: TGCAGTGTTATCCCTGGGGGGGAAGCTTTCTTT
J: TRBJ1-1
D: NA
V: TRBV20-1
size: NA

CDR3: CASSPPWGTGNEKLFF
DNA: TGTGCCAGCAGTCCTCCCTGGGGTACGGGGAATGAAAAACTGTTTTTT
J: TRBJ1-4
D: NA
V: TRBV7-9
size: few

CDR3: CASSEVTGYGYTF
DNA: TGTGCCAGCAGTGAGGTGACAGGGTATGGCTACACCTTC
J: TRBJ1-2
D: TRBD1
V: TRBV2
size: many

CDR3: CSVGRDGGPDTQYF
DNA: TGCAGCGTTGGGAGGGACGGGGGCCCAGATACGCAGTATTTT
J: TRBJ2-3
D: NA
V: TRBV29-1
size: few

CDR3: CASSRDSGQPQYF
DNA: TGTGCCAGCAGCCGGGACTCAGGGCAGCCCCAGTACTTC
J: TRBJ2-5
D: NA
V: TRBV7-3
size: NA

CDR3: CSAISLAGTQETQYF
DNA: TGCAGTGCTATTAGTCTAGCGGGAACCCAAGAGACCCAGTACTTC
J: TRBJ2-5
D: TRBD2
V: TRBV20-1
size: NA

CDR3: CSAQNHGGQPQHF
DNA: TGCAGTGCGCAGAACCATGGGGGTCAGCCCCAGCATTTT
J: TRBJ1-5
D: NA
V: TRBV20-1
size: few

CDR3: CSAREMSGSAWFQETQYF
DNA: TGCAGTGCTAGAGAAATGAGCGGGAGTGCCTGGTTTCAAGAGACCCAGTACTTC
J: TRBJ2-5
D: TRBD2
V: TRBV20-1
size: NA

CDR3: CASSLGLHFNTEAFF
DNA: TGTGCCAGCAGCTTAGGCCTACATTTTAACACTGAAGCTTTCTTT
J: TRBJ1-1
D: NA
V: TRBV13
size: few